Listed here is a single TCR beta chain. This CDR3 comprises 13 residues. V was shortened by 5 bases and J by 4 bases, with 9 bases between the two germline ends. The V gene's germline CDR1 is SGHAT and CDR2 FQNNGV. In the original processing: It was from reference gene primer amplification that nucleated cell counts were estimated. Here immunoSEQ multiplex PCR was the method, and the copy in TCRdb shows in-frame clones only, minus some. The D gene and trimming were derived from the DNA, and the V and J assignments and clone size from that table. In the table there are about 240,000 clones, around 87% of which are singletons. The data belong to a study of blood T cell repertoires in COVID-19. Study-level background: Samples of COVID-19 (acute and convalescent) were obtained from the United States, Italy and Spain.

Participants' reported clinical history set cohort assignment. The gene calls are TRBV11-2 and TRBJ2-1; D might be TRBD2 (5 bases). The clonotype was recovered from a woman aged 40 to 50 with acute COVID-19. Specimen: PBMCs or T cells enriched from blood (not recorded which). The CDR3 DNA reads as TGTGCCAGCAGCAACGGGATGTACAATGAGCAGTTCTTC. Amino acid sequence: CASSNGMYNEQFF.